The next 27 T cell receptor beta chains were all read from a single sample in a study of T cells after posttransplantation cyclophosphamide (TCRdb year 2016). Preparation of the library involved the immunoSEQ multiplex PCR assay. This immuneACCESS table, as held by TCRdb, lists in-frame sequences with V and J called but not all clones. Of the missing ones, under half trace to an unresolved V gene in checked studies; the others have no known cause. For this sample the table reports about 24,000 clones, with no clone seen just once. The ten biggest clones cover around 7% of the sample. Sequenced input: PBMCs. These receptors were collected from an older woman in good health, CMV-negative, and a related stem cell transplant donor.

This clone was recorded many times. The gene calls are TRBV10-3 and TRBJ1-1; unclear D gene. Between the trimmed V and J ends, which lost 9 bases and 0 bases, there was a span of 11 bases. The CDR3 consists of 13 residues. Germline V gives CDR1 ENHRY, CDR2 SYGVKD. The CDR3: CAIRRGVNTEAFF. DNA of the CDR3: TGTGCCATAAGGCGGGGAGTGAACACTGAAGCTTTCTTT.

The table lists this clone with many counts. The chain couples TRBV18 to TRBJ1-5, with a possible D match to TRBD1 (5 bases). This CDR3 spans 14 amino acids. Trimming shortened V by 2 bases and J by 7 bases, and 12 bases separated the two germline ends. CDR1 and CDR2 (germline): KGHSH, LQKENI. The CDR3 reads CASSPGGAGQPQHF. The CDR3 coding sequence is TGTGCCAGCTCACCAGGAGGGGCAGGACAGCCCCAGCATTTT.

The J gene is TRBJ1-2, the V gene TRBV28, with 7 nucleotides matching TRBD1. The CDR3 sequence is 13 residues long. In germline, CDR1 is MDHEN, CDR2 SYDVKM. Trimming took 7 bases from V and 4 from J; bases not matched to a gene: 6. Here the CDR3 DNA reads TGTGCCAGCAACACAGGGGTTGGCTATGGCTACACCTTC. This codes for CASNTGVGYGYTF.

This clone was counted many times. The chain recombines TRBV28 with TRBJ1-1, with D tentatively TRBD1 (5 bases). The V end lost 2 bases, the J end lost 0 bases, and 10 bases lay between the germline ends. This CDR3 spans 15 amino acids. Germline CDR1 reads MDHEN; CDR2 reads SYDVKM. CDR3 loop: CASSLARQMNTEAFF. CDR3 coding DNA: TGTGCCAGCAGTTTAGCGAGACAGATGAACACTGAAGCTTTCTTT.

At least ten counts were recorded for this clone. The chain joins TRBV5-1 to TRBJ2-7; TRBD2 might be the D (6 bases). CDR3 length: 15 residues. Germline-derived CDR1 and CDR2 are SGHRS and YFSETQ. The V and J ends lost 0 bases and 0 bases respectively, with 10 bases between them. CDR3 nucleotides: TGCGCCAGCAGCTTGGGAGGGAGGAACTCCTACGAGCAGTACTTC. It yields the protein CASSLGGRNSYEQYF.

Many counts were recorded for this clone. This chain links TRBV6-6 with TRBJ2-3; 8 bases agree with TRBD2. The V gene end was trimmed by 2 bases and the J gene end by 2 bases; junction bases not matched to a gene: 6. Germline V lookup: CDR1 MNHNY, CDR2 SVGAGI (reference sequence). This CDR3 has 16 amino acids. This CDR3 is CASSYNPGGPTDTQYF. The CDR3 nucleotides read TGTGCCAGCAGTTACAACCCGGGAGGGCCCACAGATACGCAGTATTTT.

V usage is TRBV28 and J usage is TRBJ1-1; the D is unclear. This CDR3 region has 15 residues. Germline loops: CDR1 MDHEN, CDR2 SYDVKM. Deletions cut 1 base from V and 0 bases from J, with 9 bases between. CDR3 bases: TGTGCCAGCAGTTTATTCGGGGAGATGAACACTGAAGCTTTCTTT. Translated: CASSLFGEMNTEAFF.

This clone was detected many times. This rearrangement joins TRBV5-4 to TRBJ2-4, with 7 bases identical to TRBD1. Germline CDR1 reads SGHNT; CDR2 reads YYREEE (reference sequence). The CDR3 runs to 17 residues. V trimming: 0 bases; J trimming: 2 bases; junction bases outside the gene matches: 8. The CDR3: CASSLVGTDDPKNIQYF. CDR3 DNA: TGTGCCAGCAGCTTGGTGGGGACAGATGATCCCAAAAACATTCAGTACTTC.

This clone was recorded many times. This chain links TRBV4-3 with TRBJ2-7; D remains unclear. V gave up 5 bases and J gave up 1 base, with 9 bases separating them. Germline CDR1 is LGHNA and CDR2 is YSLEER. This CDR3 spans 13 amino acids. CDR3 bases: TGCGCCAGCAGCGTCTTTGTTTCCTACGAGCAGTACTTC. This sequence encodes CASSVFVSYEQYF.

This clone appeared many times. The CDR3 here is CASSGTLGYEQYV. CDR3 DNA sequence: TGTGCCAGTAGTGGCACCCTGGGCTACGAGCAGTACGTC. This chain joins TRBV19 and TRBJ2-7; no definite D call. The germline V and J ends were trimmed by 5 bases and 3 bases, with 11 bases remaining between them. CDR1 LNHDA and CDR2 SQIVND come from the germline V gene (reference sequence). This CDR3 spans 13 amino acids.

This clone was recorded a few times. This chain connects TRBV27 to TRBJ2-3; 8 positions agree with TRBD2. In germline, CDR1 is MNHEY, CDR2 SMNVEV (reference sequence). CDR3 length: 15 residues. With V trimmed by 2 bases and J by 3 bases, 4 bases remained unmatched. CDR3 loop: CASSLAGGRTDTQYF. The CDR3 coding sequence is TGTGCCAGCAGTTTAGCGGGGGGACGAACAGATACGCAGTATTTT.

The chain combines TRBV7-2 with TRBJ2-1; 9 bases match TRBD2. The germline gives CDR1 SGHTA, CDR2 FQGNSA. Trimming cost V 0 bases and J 3 bases; bases outside gene matches: 3. The CDR3 runs 16 residues. The CDR3 nucleotides read TGTGCCAGCAGCTTAGCGGCAGCGGGGGGCTACAATGAGCAGTTCTTC. This encodes CASSLAAAGGYNEQFF.

This clone was observed at least ten times. J is TRBJ2-3 and V is TRBV6-1; 11 bases are a match to TRBD2. The V segment lost 6 bases and the J segment 3 bases; nucleotides outside the gene matches: 2. The CDR3 spans 14 residues. Germline V gene data show CDR1 as MNHNS and CDR2 as SASEGT. CDR3 sequence (DNA): TGTGCCAGCAGCTCTAGCGGGAGGACAGATACGCAGTATTTT. It encodes CASSSSGRTDTQYF.

This clone was seen repeatedly, ten times or more. The gene calls are TRBV6-1 and TRBJ2-4, with TRBD2 as a possible D gene (5 bases). V gave up 1 base and J gave up 0 bases, with 19 bases separating them. This CDR3 region has 19 residues. The germline CDR1 and CDR2 sequences are MNHNS and SASEGT. CDR3 residues: CASSEDTATGRLAKNIQYF. CDR3 in DNA: TGTGCCAGCAGTGAAGATACTGCGACGGGAAGATTAGCCAAAAACATTCAGTACTTC.

At least ten counts were recorded for this clone. The rearrangement joins TRBV7-9 to TRBJ2-1; 9 nucleotides match TRBD1. Germline V gives CDR1 SEHNR, CDR2 FQNEAQ (reference sequence). The CDR3 is 15 amino acids. The J segment lost 8 bases and the V segment lost 3 bases, leaving 8 bases of the junction unmatched. The CDR3 protein is CASSFPGQGIHEQFF. CDR3 DNA sequence: TGTGCCAGCAGCTTTCCGGGACAGGGAATCCATGAGCAGTTCTTC.

This clone was seen at least ten times. The V call is TRBV5-4, the J call TRBJ1-6; TRBD1 is a possible D gene (6 bases). This CDR3 contains 14 residues. CDR1 SGHNT and CDR2 YYREEE come from the germline V gene (reference sequence). Trimming took 7 bases from V and 7 from J, leaving 15 bases between them. The CDR3 DNA follows: TGTGCCAGCGGAGGAGTGCAGGGGAATTCACCCCTCCACTTT. Translated, it gives CASGGVQGNSPLHF.

This clone was recorded at least ten times. The rearrangement uses TRBV19 and TRBJ2-1; possible D gene TRBD2, 6 bases. Trimming took 2 bases from V and 8 from J, leaving 13 bases between them. Germline V gene sequence: CDR1 LNHDA, CDR2 SQIVND (reference sequence). The CDR3 is 14 amino acids. This chain's CDR3 is CASSIRELGHEQFF. The CDR3 bases are TGTGCCAGTAGTATACGGGAGCTTGGGCATGAGCAGTTCTTC.

This clone was observed at least ten times. CDR3 sequence reads: CASSLPRTGEKPQHF. The CDR3 DNA reads TGTGCCAGCAGTTTACCTCGGACAGGGGAGAAGCCCCAGCATTTT. The rearrangement joins TRBV28 to TRBJ1-5, with TRBD1 matching over 9 bases. Germline values: CDR1 MDHEN, CDR2 SYDVKM. Trimming at V came to 2 bases and at J to 8 bases, leaving 7 bases not matched to a gene. CDR3 length equals 15 residues.

The V call is TRBV2, the J call TRBJ2-1, with a tentative D call TRBD1 (6 bases). The germline V gene encodes CDR1 SNHLY and CDR2 FYNNEI. The CDR3 sequence is 14 residues long. The V end lost 6 bases, the J end lost 4 bases, and 13 bases lay between the germline ends. For the CDR3, the DNA is TGTGCCAGCAGCCGGACAGACCTTTACAATGAGCAGTTCTTC. This encodes CASSRTDLYNEQFF.

This clone was observed at least ten times. The chain recombines TRBV27 with TRBJ1-1, with no clear D. The CDR3 runs 12 residues. The ends were cut back, 3 bases at V and 4 bases at J, with 6 bases in the middle. Germline CDR1 and CDR2: MNHEY and SMNVEV (reference sequence). In nucleotides, the CDR3 is TGTGCCAGCAGTTTCAGAGGCACTGAAGCTTTCTTT. It yields the protein CASSFRGTEAFF.

This clone was picked up many times. The V gene is TRBV19, the J gene TRBJ1-1; D is possibly TRBD1 (5 bases). CDR3 length equals 14 residues. Germline V gene data show CDR1 as LNHDA and CDR2 as SQIVND (reference sequence). Trimming cost V 5 bases and J 1 base, with 11 bases left between them. The chain's CDR3 is CASSADRWNTEAFF. CDR3 DNA sequence: TGTGCCAGTAGTGCTGACAGATGGAACACTGAAGCTTTCTTT.

This clone was counted ten times or more. The chain has TRBV6-6 and TRBJ2-1; 7 bases are shared with TRBD1. Losses at the gene ends were 5 bases for V and 9 bases for J; bases not matched to a gene: 13. Germline assignment: CDR1 MNHNY and CDR2 SVGAGI (reference sequence). This CDR3 has 15 residues. The CDR3 nucleotides are TGTGCCAGCAGTCCCAGGGGGAGAGGAGGAAGTGAGCAGTTCTTC. Its translation is CASSPRGRGGSEQFF.

This clone was detected many times. This chain uses TRBV5-4 with TRBJ2-1, with TRBD1 matching over 10 bases. V gave up 4 bases and J gave up 7 bases; unmatched junction bases: 8. The CDR3 consists of 15 residues. The germline V gene encodes CDR1 SGHNT and CDR2 YYREEE (reference sequence). The CDR3 loop is CASSPPTGGGNEQFF. The DNA for the CDR3 is TGTGCCAGCAGCCCTCCGACAGGGGGCGGGAATGAGCAGTTCTTC. Filled out from reference TRBV5-4 and TRBJ2-1, the complete variable domain reads ETGVTQSPTHLIKTRGQQVTLRCSSQSGHNTVSWYQQALGQGPQFIFQYYREEENGRGNFPPRFSGLQFPNYSSELNVNALELDDSALYLCASSPPTGGGNEQFFGPGTRLTVL.

This clone has ten or more counts. The chain recombines TRBV6-5 with TRBJ2-5; the match to TRBD2 covers 7 bases. This CDR3 contains 13 residues. Germline CDR1 MNHEY, CDR2 SVGAGI. V was clipped by 2 bases and J by 5 bases; unmatched bases: 2. CDR3 in DNA: TGTGCCAGCAGTTACGGGGGGGTGGAGACCCAGTACTTC. Translation gives CASSYGGVETQYF.

In its sample, this clone was seen a few times. The chain joins TRBV7-8 to TRBJ2-3, with TRBD1 matching over 7 bases. Unmatched junction bases numbered 4, after V lost 2 bases and J lost 2 bases. CDR3 length: 15 residues. The germline V gene has CDR1 SGHVS and CDR2 FQNEAQ. The chain's CDR3 is CASSLTGTDTDTQYF. The CDR3 bases are TGTGCCAGCAGCTTAACCGGGACAGACACAGATACGCAGTATTTT.

Ten or more counts support this clone. The gene calls are TRBV18 and TRBJ2-7; perhaps TRBD2 as D (5 bases). The germline CDR1 and CDR2 sequences are KGHSH and LQKENI. This CDR3 is 14 amino acids long. The ends were cut back, 1 base at V and 2 bases at J, with 9 bases in the middle. In DNA, the CDR3 is TGTGCCAGCTCACCACGGGAGCGCCCCTACGAGCAGTACTTC. Translated, it gives CASSPRERPYEQYF.

This clone was counted many times. The rearrangement links TRBV5-1 to TRBJ2-2, with a weak D call TRBD1 (5 bases). Germline CDR1 reads SGHRS; CDR2 reads YFSETQ. The CDR3 extends over 15 amino acids. Trimming took off 4 bases at V and 6 bases at J, with 16 bases between the two ends. The CDR3 reads CASSPDVTEAGELFF. The DNA for the CDR3 is TGCGCCAGCAGCCCGGATGTGACAGAGGCCGGGGAGCTGTTTTTT.